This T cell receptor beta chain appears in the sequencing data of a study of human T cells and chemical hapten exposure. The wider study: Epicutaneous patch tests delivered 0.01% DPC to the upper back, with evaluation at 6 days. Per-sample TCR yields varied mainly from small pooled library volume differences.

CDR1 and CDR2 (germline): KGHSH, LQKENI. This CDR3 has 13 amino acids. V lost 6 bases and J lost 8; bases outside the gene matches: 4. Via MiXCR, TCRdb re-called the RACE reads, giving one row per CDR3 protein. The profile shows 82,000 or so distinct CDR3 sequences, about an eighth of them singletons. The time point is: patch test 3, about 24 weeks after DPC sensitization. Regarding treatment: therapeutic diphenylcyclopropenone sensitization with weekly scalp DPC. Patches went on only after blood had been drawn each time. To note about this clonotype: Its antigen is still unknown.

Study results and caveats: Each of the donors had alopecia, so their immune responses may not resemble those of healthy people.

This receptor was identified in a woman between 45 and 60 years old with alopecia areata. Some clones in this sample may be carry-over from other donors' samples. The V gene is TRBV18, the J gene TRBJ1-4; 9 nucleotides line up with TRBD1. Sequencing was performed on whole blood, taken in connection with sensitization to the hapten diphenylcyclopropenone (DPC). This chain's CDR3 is CASSGQGKEKLFF. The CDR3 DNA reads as TGTGCCAGCTCTGGACAGGGGAAGGAAAAACTGTTTTTT.